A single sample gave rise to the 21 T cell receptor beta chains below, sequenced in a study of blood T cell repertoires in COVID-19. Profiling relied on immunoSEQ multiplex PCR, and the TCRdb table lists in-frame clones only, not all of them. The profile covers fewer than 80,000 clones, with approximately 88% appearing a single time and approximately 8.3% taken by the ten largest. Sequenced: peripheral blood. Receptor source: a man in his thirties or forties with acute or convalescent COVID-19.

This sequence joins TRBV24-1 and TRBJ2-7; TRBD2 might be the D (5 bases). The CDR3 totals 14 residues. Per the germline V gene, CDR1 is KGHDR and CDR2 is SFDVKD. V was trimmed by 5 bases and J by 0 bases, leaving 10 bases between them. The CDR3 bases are TGTGCCACCAGTGCGGGAAAGGACTCCTACGAGCAGTACTTC. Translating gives CATSAGKDSYEQYF.

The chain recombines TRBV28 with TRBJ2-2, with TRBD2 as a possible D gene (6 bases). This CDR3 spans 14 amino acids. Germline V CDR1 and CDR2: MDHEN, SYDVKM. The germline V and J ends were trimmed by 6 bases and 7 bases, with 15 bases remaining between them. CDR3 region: CASRTVSGGGELFF. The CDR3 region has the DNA TGTGCCAGCAGAACCGTTAGCGGAGGCGGGGAGCTGTTTTTT.

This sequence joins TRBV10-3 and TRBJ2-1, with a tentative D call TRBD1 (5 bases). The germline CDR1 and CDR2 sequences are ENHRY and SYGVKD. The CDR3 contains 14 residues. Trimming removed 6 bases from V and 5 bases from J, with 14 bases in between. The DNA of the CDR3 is TGTGCCATCAGCGGCGGAAAAGGGGACAATGAGCAGTTCTTC. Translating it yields CAISGGKGDNEQFF.

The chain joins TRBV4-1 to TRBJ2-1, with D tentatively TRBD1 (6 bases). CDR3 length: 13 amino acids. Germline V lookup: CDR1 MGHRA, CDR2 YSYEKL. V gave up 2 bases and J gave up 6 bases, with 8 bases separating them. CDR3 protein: CASSQQGGNEQFF. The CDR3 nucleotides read TGCGCCAGCAGCCAACAAGGGGGCAATGAGCAGTTCTTC.

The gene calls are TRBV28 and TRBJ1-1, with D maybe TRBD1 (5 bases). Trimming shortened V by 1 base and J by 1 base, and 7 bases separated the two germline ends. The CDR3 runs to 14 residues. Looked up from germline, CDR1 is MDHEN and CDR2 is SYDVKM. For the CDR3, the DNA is TGTGCCAGCAGTTTATCGGGGGGGAACACTGAAGCTTTCTTT. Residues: CASSLSGGNTEAFF.

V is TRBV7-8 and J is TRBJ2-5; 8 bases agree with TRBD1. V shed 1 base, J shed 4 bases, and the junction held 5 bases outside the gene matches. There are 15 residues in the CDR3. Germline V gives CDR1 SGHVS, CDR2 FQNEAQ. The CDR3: CASSLGGTGRETQYF. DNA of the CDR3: TGTGCCAGCAGCTTAGGGGGGACAGGCCGAGAGACCCAGTACTTC. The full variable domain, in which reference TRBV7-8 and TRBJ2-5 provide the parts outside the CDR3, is GAGVSQSPRYKVAKRGQDVALRCDPISGHVSLFWYQQALGQGPEFLTYFQNEAQLDKSGLPSDRFFAERPEGSVSTLKIQRTQQEDSAVYLCASSLGGTGRETQYFGPGTRLLVL.

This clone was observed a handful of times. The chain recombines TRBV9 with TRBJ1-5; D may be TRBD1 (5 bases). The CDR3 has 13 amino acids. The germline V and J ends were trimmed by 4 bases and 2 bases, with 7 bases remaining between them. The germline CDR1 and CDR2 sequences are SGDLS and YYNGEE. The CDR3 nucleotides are TGTGCCAGCAGCAGGGGCGGCAATCAGCCCCAGCATTTT. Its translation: CASSRGGNQPQHF. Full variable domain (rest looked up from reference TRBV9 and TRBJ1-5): DSGVTQTPKHLITATGQRVTLRCSPRSGDLSVYWYQQSLDQGLQFLIQYYNGEERAKGNILERFSAQQFPDLHSELNLSSLELGDSALYFCASSRGGNQPQHFGDGTRLSIL.

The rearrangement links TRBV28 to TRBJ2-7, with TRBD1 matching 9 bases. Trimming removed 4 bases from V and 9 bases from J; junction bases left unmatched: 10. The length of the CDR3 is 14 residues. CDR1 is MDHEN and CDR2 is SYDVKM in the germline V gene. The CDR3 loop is CASSYLPGQGGQYF. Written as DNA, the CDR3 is TGTGCCAGCAGTTACCTCCCGGGACAGGGAGGGCAGTACTTC.

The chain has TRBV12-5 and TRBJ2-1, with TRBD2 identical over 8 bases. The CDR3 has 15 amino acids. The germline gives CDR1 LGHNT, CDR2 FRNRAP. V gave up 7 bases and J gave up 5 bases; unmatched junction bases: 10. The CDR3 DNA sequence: TGTGCTAGTGCTCAAAGCGGGAGAGACCACAATGAGCAGTTCTTC. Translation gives CASAQSGRDHNEQFF.

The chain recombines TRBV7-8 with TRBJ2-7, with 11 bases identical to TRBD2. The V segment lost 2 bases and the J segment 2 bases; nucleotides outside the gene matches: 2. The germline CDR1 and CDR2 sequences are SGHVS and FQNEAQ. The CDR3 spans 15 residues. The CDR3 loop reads CASSLFSGRAYEQYF. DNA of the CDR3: TGTGCCAGCAGCTTATTTAGCGGGAGGGCCTACGAGCAGTACTTC.

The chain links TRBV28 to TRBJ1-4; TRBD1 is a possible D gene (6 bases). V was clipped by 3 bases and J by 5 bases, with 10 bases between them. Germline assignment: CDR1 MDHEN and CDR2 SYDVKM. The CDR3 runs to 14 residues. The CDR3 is CASSFRRGNEKLFF. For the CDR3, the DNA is TGTGCCAGCAGTTTCCGCAGGGGCAATGAAAAACTGTTTTTT.

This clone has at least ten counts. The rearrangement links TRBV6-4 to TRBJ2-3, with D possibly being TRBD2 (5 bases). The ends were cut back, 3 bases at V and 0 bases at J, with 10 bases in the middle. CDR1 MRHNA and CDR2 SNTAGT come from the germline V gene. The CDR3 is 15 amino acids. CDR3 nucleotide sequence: TGTGCCAGCAGTGATGGGGTAGCGAGCACAGATACGCAGTATTTT. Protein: CASSDGVASTDTQYF.

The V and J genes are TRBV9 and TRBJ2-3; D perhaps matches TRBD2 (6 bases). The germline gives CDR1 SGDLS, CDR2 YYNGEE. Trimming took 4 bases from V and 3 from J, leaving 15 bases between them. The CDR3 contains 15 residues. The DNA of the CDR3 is TGTGCCAGCAGCACCCCTAGCGCGGGGACAGATACGCAGTATTTT. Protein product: CASSTPSAGTDTQYF.

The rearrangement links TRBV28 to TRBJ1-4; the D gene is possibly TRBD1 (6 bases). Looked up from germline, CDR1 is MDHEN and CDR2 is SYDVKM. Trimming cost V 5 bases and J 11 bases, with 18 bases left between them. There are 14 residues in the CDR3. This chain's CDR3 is CASSPERGGRKLFF. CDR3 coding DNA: TGTGCCAGCAGTCCGGAGAGGGGGGGAAGGAAACTGTTTTTT.

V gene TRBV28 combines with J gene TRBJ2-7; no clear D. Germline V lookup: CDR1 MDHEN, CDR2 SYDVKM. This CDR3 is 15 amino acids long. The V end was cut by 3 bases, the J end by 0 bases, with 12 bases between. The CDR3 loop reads CASSFSARNSYEQYF. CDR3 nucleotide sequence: TGTGCCAGCAGTTTTTCGGCGAGGAACTCCTACGAGCAGTACTTC.

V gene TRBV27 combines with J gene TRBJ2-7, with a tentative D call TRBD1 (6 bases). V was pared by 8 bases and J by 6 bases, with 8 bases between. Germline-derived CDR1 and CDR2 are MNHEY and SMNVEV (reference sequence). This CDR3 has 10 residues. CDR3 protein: CASGRGEQYF. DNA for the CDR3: TGTGCCAGCGGCAGGGGCGAGCAGTACTTC.

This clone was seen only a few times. The CDR3 reads CASSWGTGLAGHNEQFF. CDR3 nucleotide sequence: TGTGCCAGCAGCTGGGGAACGGGACTAGCGGGTCACAATGAGCAGTTCTTC. The V call is TRBV5-6, the J call TRBJ2-1; 12 nucleotides agree with TRBD2. CDR3 length: 17 residues. The V gene's germline CDR1 is SGHDT and CDR2 YYEEEE. Trimming at V came to 3 bases and at J to 5 bases, leaving 9 bases not matched to a gene.

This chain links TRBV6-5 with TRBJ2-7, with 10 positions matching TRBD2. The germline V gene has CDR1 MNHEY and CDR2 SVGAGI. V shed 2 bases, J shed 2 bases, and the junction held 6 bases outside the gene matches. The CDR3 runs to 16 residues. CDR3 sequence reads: CASSYPTSGITYEQYF. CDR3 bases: TGTGCCAGCAGTTACCCCACTAGCGGGATAACCTACGAGCAGTACTTC.

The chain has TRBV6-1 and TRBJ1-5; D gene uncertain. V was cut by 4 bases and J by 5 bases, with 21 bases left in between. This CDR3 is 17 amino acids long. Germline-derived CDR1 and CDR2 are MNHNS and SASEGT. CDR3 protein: CASSGFWEGRNYQPQHF. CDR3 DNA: TGTGCCAGCAGTGGGTTCTGGGAGGGTCGGAATTATCAGCCCCAGCATTTT.

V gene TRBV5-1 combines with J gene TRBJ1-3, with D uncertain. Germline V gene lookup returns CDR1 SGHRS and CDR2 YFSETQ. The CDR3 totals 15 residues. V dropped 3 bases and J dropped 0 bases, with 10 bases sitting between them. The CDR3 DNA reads TGCGCCAGCAGCTCATCCAGTACCTCTGGAAACACCATATATTTT. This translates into CASSSSSTSGNTIYF. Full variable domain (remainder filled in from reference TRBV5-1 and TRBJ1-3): KAGVTQTPRYLIKTRGQQVTLSCSPISGHRSVSWYQQTPGQGLQFLFEYFSETQRNKGNFPGRFSGRQFSNSRSEMNVSTLELGDSALYLCASSSSSTSGNTIYFGEGSWLTVV.

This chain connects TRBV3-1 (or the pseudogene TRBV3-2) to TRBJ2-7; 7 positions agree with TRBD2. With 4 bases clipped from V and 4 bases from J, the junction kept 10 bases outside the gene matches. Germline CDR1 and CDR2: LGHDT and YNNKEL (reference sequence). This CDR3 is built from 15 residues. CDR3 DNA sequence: TGTGCCAGCAGCCCAGGACTAGTGGGGGTTTACGAGCAGTACTTC. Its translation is CASSPGLVGVYEQYF.